This TCR beta chain is from a study of blood T cell repertoires in COVID-19. Study background: COVID-19 samples from acute and convalescent phases originated in the United States, Italy and Spain. PBMCs, B-cell-depleted T cells, or T cells provided the cDNA or gDNA that made up the material.

The authors' processing: Estimation of nucleated cell counts was performed using reference gene primer amplification. Libraries were prepared by immunoSEQ multiplex PCR; TCRdb keeps only in-frame clonotypes and omits some of them. V, J and clone size were drawn from that table, and D and trimming were deduced from the DNA. The table lists over 250,000 clones, around 87% of them singletons. V was trimmed by 0 bases and J by 3 bases, leaving 6 bases between them. This CDR3 is built from 13 residues. Germline V CDR1 and CDR2: KGHSH, LQKENI. This TCR was sampled from a woman in her forties who had recovered from COVID-19. The sample taken for sequencing was peripheral blood. This chain links TRBV18 with TRBJ2-7, with D unclear. The CDR3 coding sequence is TGTGCCAGCTCACCACCTCAAAACTACGAGCAGTACTTC. Translating it yields CASSPPQNYEQYF.